This T cell receptor beta chain appears in the sequencing data of a study of OX40 agonist ivuxolimab in advanced cancers. Regarding the research as a whole: Ivuxolimab was a fully human IgG2 agonistic monoclonal antibody targeting the costimulatory receptor OX40 (CD134). Partial responses occurred in three dose-escalation patients: two with cutaneous melanoma and one with hepatocellular carcinoma. Among the 50 to 55 dose-escalation patients, approximately 20 had hepatocellular carcinoma, approximately 15 melanoma, 9 renal cell carcinoma and 9 head and neck cancer. The point of sequencing TCRbeta in the periphery was to test whether ivuxolimab changed TCR sequence diversity and drove clonal T-cell expansion. Prior anti-PD-1, anti-PD-L1 or anti-CTLA-4 therapy was permitted, and approximately 40% of dose-escalation patients had received checkpoint inhibitors. The paper covers the monotherapy dose-escalation part of the phase I ivuxolimab trial, which included N of about 50 patients. Intravenous ivuxolimab was administered to patients every 2 weeks at six dose levels: 0.01, 0.1, 0.3, 1.5, 3 and 10 mg/kg. In the dose-escalation cohort, around four fifths of patients were male, and the mean age was approximately 60 years with a range of about 23 to 79.

The trial excluded patients who had a history of autoimmune disease or who were on systemic immunosuppression. Peripheral blood for TCR sequencing was collected from all dose cohorts at baseline, on cycle 4 day 1, and on cycle 7 day 1. The samples were drawn from a first-in-human, open-label, multicenter phase I dose-escalation trial of ivuxolimab. The trial enrolled adults with locally advanced or metastatic head and neck squamous cell, hepatocellular, melanoma or renal cell carcinoma. Before TCR sequencing, CD4+ and CD8+ T cells were separately sorted from peripheral blood. Findings and caveats that apply to the study as a whole: After ivuxolimab, more expanded clones were found on average in CD8+ T cells than in CD4+ T cells. Low levels of normalized T-cell clonal expansion were also shown by some nonresponding patients. The antigen specificity of the clonally expanded peripheral T cells was not determined. In the 0.1-3.0 mg/kg groups, partial responders were among the patients with the lowest normalized peripheral clonal expansion, particularly in CD8+ T cells. Clonal expansion of both CD4+ and CD8+ blood T cells was observed from baseline to week 6 at doses 0.1 to 3.0 mg/kg.

The germline V gene sets CDR1 to LGHNA and CDR2 to YSLEER. From cysteine to phenylalanine, the CDR3 is 17 amino acids long. Only the CDR3 region is kept as DNA, spanning 51 bases read in frame from base 1. V trim: 4 bases; J trim: 1 base; unmatched bases: 5. Concerning this clone: Its antigen target is currently unknown. Per-base quality was not reported, and no clone a single base away is much larger than it.

Genomic DNA was extracted from sorted cells for sequencing of the TCRbeta CDR3 region. The immunoSEQ Assay was used to sequence the TCRbeta CDR3 regions. TCRdb took over this immuneACCESS table, retaining in-frame rearrangements with V and J assigned. Such tables are incomplete; in checked studies, under half of the missing clones stem from an unresolved V gene, and the remainder is unexplained. The sample table contains just over 90,000 clones; only one count was recorded for approximately 89% of them. The top ten constitute 0.7% to 0.95% of the sample. The input for sequencing was CD4+ or CD8+ T cells sorted from blood, taken in a trial of the OX40 agonist ivuxolimab. The TCR originated in an adult with an advanced solid tumor such as melanoma, head and neck, liver or kidney cancer. This receptor chain uses TRBV4-3 and TRBJ2-2; 11 bases in between match TRBD1. The encoded CDR3 is CASSPRTGGMNTGELFF. The DNA sequence is as follows: TGCGCCAGCAGCCCGAGGACAGGGGGCATGAACACCGGGGAGCTGTTTTTT.